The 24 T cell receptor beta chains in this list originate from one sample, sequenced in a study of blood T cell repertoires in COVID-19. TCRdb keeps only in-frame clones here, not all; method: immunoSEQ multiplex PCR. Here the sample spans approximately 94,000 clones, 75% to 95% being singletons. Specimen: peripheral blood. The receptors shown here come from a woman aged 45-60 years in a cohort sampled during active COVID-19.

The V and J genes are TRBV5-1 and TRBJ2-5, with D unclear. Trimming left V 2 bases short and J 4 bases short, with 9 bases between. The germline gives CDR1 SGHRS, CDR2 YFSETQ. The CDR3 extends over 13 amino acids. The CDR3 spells CASSFAALETQYF. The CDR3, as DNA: TGCGCCAGCAGCTTCGCCGCGCTAGAGACCCAGTACTTC.

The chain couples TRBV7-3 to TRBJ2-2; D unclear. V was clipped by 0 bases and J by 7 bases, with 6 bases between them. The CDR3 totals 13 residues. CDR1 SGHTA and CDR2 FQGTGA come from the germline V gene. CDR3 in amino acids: CASSLTRGGELFF. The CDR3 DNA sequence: TGTGCCAGCAGCTTAACCCGCGGCGGGGAGCTGTTTTTT.

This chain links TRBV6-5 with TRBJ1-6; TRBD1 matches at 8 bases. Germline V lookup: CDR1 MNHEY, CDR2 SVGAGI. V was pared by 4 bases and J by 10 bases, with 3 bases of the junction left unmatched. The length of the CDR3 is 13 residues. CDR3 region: CASSLTGASPLHF. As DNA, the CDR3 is TGTGCCAGCAGTTTGACAGGGGCCTCACCCCTCCACTTT.

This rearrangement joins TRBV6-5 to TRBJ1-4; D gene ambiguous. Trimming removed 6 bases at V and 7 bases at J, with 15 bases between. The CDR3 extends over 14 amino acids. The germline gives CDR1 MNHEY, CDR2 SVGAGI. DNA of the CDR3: TGTGCCAGCAGAACAAGTCGGAGTTCTGAAAAACTGTTTTTT. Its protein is CASRTSRSSEKLFF.

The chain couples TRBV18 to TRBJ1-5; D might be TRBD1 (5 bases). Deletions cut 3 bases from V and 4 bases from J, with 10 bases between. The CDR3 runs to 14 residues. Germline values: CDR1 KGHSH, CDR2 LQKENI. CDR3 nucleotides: TGTGCCAGCTCACCCGGCAGGGAAAATCAGCCCCAGCATTTT. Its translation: CASSPGRENQPQHF. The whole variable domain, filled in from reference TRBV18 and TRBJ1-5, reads NAGVMQNPRHLVRRRGQEARLRCSPMKGHSHVYWYRQLPEEGLKFMVYLQKENIIDESGMPKERFSAEFPKEGPSILRIQQVVRGDSAAYFCASSPGRENQPQHFGDGTRLSIL.

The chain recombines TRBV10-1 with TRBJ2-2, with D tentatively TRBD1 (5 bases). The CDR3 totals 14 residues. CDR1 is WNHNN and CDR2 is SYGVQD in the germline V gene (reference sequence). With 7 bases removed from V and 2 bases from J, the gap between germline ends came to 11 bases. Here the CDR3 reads CASKGQLNTGELFF. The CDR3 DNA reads TGCGCCAGCAAGGGGCAGCTCAACACCGGGGAGCTGTTTTTT.

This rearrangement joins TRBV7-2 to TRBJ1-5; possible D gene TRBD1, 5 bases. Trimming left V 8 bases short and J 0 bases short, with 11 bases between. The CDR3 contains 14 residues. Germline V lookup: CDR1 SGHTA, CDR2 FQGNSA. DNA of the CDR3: TGTGCCAGCGGCGCAGGGTATAGCAATCAGCCCCAGCATTTT. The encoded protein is CASGAGYSNQPQHF.

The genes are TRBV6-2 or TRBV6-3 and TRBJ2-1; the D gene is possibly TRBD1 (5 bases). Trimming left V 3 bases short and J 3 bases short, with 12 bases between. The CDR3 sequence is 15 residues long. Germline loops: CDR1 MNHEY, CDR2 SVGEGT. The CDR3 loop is CASSYRQGIYNEQFF. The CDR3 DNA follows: TGTGCCAGCAGTTATAGGCAGGGCATCTACAATGAGCAGTTCTTC.

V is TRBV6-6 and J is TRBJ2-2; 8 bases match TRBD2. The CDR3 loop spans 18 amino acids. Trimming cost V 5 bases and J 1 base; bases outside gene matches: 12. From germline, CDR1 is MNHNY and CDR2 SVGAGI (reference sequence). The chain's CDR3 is CASSPTTGGNGNTGELFF. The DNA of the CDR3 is TGTGCCAGCAGTCCCACCACGGGAGGGAACGGGAACACCGGGGAGCTGTTTTTT.

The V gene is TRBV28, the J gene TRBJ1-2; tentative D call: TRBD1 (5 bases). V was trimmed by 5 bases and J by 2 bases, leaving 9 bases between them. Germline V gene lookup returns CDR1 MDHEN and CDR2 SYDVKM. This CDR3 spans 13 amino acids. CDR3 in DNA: TGTGCCAGCAGTCCAGGGCCCAACTATGGCTACACCTTC. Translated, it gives CASSPGPNYGYTF.

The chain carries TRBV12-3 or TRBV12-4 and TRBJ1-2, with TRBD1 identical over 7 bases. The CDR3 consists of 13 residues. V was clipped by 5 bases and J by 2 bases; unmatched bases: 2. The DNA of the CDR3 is TGTGCCAGCAGTGACAGGGTGAACTATGGCTACACCTTC. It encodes CASSDRVNYGYTF.

The CDR3 nucleotides read TGTGCCAGCAGCCAGGGCTGGGGTGAGCAGTTCTTC. It translates to CASSQGWGEQFF. The chain uses TRBV11-2 and TRBJ2-1, with D possibly TRBD1 on 5 matching bases. The CDR3 is made up of 12 amino acids. Germline V lookup: CDR1 SGHAT, CDR2 FQNNGV. V shed 5 bases and J shed 9 bases, with 11 bases lying between them.

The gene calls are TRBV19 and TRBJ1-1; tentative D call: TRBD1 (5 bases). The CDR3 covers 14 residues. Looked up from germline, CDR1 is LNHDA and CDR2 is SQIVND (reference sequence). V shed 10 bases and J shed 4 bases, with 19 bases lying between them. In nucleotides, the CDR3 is TGTGCCACCCTTCCTCCAGGGTATGGCACTGAAGCTTTCTTT. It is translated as CATLPPGYGTEAFF.

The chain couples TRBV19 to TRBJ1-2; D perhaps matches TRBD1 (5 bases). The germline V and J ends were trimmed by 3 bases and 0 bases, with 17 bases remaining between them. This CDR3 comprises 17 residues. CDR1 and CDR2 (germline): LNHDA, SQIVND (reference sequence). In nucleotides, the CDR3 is TGTGCCAGTAGTATCCTTTTCCGGACACCATCTAACTATGGCTACACCTTC. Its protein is CASSILFRTPSNYGYTF.

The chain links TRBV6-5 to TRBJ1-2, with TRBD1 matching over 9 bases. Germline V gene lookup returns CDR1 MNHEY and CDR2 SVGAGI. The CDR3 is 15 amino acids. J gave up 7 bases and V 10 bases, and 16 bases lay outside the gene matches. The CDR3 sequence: CAISTGGGGQLGYTF. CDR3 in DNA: TGTGCCATAAGCACAGGGGGCGGGGGCCAACTTGGCTACACCTTC.

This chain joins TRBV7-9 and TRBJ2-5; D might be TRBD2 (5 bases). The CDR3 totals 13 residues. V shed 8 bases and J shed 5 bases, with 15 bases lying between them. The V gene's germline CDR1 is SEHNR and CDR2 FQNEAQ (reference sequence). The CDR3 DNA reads TGTGCCAGCGGGGAGCTAGCCGGGGAGACCCAGTACTTC. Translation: CASGELAGETQYF.

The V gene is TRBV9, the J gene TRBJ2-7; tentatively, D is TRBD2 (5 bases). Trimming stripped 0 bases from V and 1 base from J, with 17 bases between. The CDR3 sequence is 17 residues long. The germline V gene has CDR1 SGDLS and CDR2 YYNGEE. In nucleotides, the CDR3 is TGTGCCAGCAGCGTAGGAGGAGGAGGTCGGAGTTCCTACGAGCAGTACTTC. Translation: CASSVGGGGRSSYEQYF.

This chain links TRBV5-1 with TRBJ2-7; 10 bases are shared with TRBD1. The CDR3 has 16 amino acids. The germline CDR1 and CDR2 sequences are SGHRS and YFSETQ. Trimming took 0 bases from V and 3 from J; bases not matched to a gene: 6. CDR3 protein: CASSLGAGTGDYEQYF. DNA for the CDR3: TGCGCCAGCAGCTTGGGAGCCGGGACAGGGGACTACGAGCAGTACTTC.

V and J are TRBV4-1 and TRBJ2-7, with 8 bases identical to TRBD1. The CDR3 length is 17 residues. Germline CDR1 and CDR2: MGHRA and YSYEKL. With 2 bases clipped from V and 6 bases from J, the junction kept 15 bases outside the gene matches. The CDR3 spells CASSQTTGVLVGGEQYF. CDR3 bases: TGCGCCAGCAGCCAAACGACAGGGGTACTCGTAGGTGGCGAGCAGTACTTC.

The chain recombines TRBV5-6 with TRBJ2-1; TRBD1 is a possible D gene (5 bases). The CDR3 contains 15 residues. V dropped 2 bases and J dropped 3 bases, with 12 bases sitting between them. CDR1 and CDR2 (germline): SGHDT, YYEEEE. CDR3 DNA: TGTGCCAGCAGCTTTCAGGGATTGGGCTACAATGAGCAGTTCTTC. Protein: CASSFQGLGYNEQFF.

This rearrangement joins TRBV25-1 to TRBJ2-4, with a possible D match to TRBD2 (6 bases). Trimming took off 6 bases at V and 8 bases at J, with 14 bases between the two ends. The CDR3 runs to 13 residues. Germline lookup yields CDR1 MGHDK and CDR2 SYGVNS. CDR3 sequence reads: CASRGGLGYIQYF. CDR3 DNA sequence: TGTGCCAGCAGGGGAGGACTGGGATACATTCAGTACTTC.

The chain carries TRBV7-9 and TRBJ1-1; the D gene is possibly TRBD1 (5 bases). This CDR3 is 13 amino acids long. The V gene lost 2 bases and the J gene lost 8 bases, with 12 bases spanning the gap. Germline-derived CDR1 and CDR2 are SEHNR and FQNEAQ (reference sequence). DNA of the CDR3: TGTGCCAGCAGCTTAATACAGGCGGGGGAAGCTTTCTTT. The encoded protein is CASSLIQAGEAFF.

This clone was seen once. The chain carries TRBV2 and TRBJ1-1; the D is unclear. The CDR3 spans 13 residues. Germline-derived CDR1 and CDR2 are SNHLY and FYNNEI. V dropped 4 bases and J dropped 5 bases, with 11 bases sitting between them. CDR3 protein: CASSAGGFTEAFF. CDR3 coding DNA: TGTGCCAGCAGTGCCGGCGGGTTTACTGAAGCTTTCTTT.

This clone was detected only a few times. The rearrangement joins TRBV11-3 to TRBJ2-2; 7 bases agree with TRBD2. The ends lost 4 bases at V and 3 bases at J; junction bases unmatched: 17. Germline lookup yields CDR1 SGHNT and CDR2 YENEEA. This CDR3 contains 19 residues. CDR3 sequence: CASSSRRAGVPIYTGELFF. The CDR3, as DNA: TGTGCCAGCAGCTCGCGCCGGGCGGGGGTTCCCATTTACACCGGGGAGCTGTTTTTT.